This TCR beta chain was sequenced in a study of vaccination effects on CD4 cells after COVID-19. Within the ViraFEST assay, antigen-specific CD4+ T cells underwent expansion with viral peptide pools prior to sequencing. Cells that had been cultured for 9 to 10 days were the source of isolated CD4+ T cells. The vaccine given was either BNT162b2 or mRNA-1273, in two doses. The CDR3 covers 13 residues. Trimming shortened V by 3 bases and J by 6 bases, and 11 bases separated the two germline ends. The germline CDR1 and CDR2 sequences are LNHDA and SQIVND (reference sequence). In this sample, this clone turned up once. Its antigen remains unknown. Using immunoSEQ multiplex PCR, the repertoire was profiled, and TCRdb retains in-frame clones only, with some absent. The table has more than 50,000 clones, about 80% seen once.

This receptor was obtained from a human donor who received a COVID-19 vaccine. The sample consisted of CD4+ T cells from PBMCs cultured with HCoV-OC43 spike peptides, taken after COVID-19 vaccination. Specified subset: HCoV-OC43 spike overlapping peptide pool stimulation. The chain joins TRBV19 to TRBJ2-5, with D maybe TRBD1 (5 bases). The CDR3 protein is CASSMKGSKTQYF. Here the CDR3 DNA reads TGTGCCAGTAGTATGAAGGGGTCGAAGACCCAGTACTTC.